Sequencing of this TCR beta chain was carried out in a study of PD-1 blockade in classical Hodgkin lymphoma. Study-wide findings and caveats: Complete responders showed a baseline diversity that resembled the diversity of newly diagnosed patients. Repertoire differences lack defined causes, possibly disease activity or prior therapy. TCR diversity rose significantly by C4D1 in CD4+ but not CD8+ cells.

As for time point: cycle 4 day 1 (C4D1), after less than 7 weeks of nivolumab. Relapses following autologous stem cell transplantation were seen in all patients, with brentuximab vedotin exposure varying. Isolation of CD8+ T cells from thawed PBMCs used magnetic negative selection. Complete response, partial response or progressive disease constituted the best responses recorded. Method: immunoSEQ multiplex PCR; TCRdb's copy keeps in-frame clones and lacks some. The sample lists about 20,000 clones; 75% to 90% were seen once. Turning to this clone: What it binds is not known.

The CDR3 loop spans 14 amino acids. The germline CDR1 and CDR2 sequences are SQVTM and ANQGSEA. Trimming removed 5 bases from V and 4 bases from J; junction bases left unmatched: 9. This sequence originates from a human donor with classical Hodgkin lymphoma. This chain links TRBV29-1 with TRBJ2-3; 7 positions agree with TRBD1. Sequences were derived from CD8+ T cells from blood, sampled before the fourth cycle of nivolumab. The CDR3 DNA reads as TGCAGCGTTCCTACAGGGGTGGTGGCAGATACGCAGTATTTT. It yields the protein CSVPTGVVADTQYF.